This is a list of T cell receptor beta chains from one sample in a study of T-cell reconstitution after alpha-beta-depleted transplantation in children. Each CDR3 protein gets one entry after TCRdb re-called the PCR reads with MiXCR. The table includes hundreds of thousands of distinct CDR3 sequences, under 15% detected once. The starting material was PBMCs, obtained before TCRalphabeta/CD19-depleted stem cell transplant. These receptors came from a girl under 10 years old with congenital amegakaryocytic thrombocytopenia, due to receive a stem cell transplant. Each CDR3 is given with its conserved first and last residue. Fields, in order: J gene, clone size, V gene, D gene, CDR3 length, CDR3 protein, CDR3 DNA. The D gene is left open where the match is weak. Size is omitted from some rows. Given values are once, few, many or a class for expanded clones.

>TRBJ1-1|-|TRBV29-1|-|13
CSVLIEGNTEAFF
TGCAGCGTCCTGATAGAGGGGAACACTGAAGCTTTCTTT
>TRBJ2-2|-|TRBV3-1|-|12
CASGGNTGELFF
TGTGCCAGCGGGGGGAACACCGGGGAGCTGTTTTTT
>TRBJ2-7|few|TRBV6-5|-|16
CASSYFKPIHSYEQYF
TGTGCCAGCAGTTACTTTAAGCCGATACACTCCTACGAGCAGTACTTC
>TRBJ2-5|-|TRBV7-9|-|17
CASSRGAPGPAKPTQYF
TGTGCCAGCAGCCGGGGTGCACCAGGTCCTGCCAAACCAACCCAGTACTTC
>TRBJ1-1|many|TRBV20-1|-|13
CSAPPLEGTEAFF
TGCAGTGCCCCCCCACTGGAAGGGACTGAAGCTTTCTTT
>TRBJ1-2|few|TRBV30|-|13
CAEGHLSSYGYTF
TGTGCCGAGGGACACCTGTCTAGCTATGGCTACACCTTC
>TRBJ1-4|many|TRBV18|-|13
CASSRGENEKLFF
TGTGCCAGCTCACGCGGGGAGAATGAAAAACTGTTTTTT
>TRBJ1-5|-|TRBV28|TRBD1|17
CASSPRLGTGPNQPQHF
TGTGCCAGCAGTCCCAGGCTGGGGACAGGCCCGAATCAGCCCCAGCATTTT
>TRBJ2-2|-|TRBV10-3|TRBD1|15
CAISEGTGESGELFF
TGTGCCATCAGTGAGGGGACAGGGGAGTCCGGGGAGCTGTTTTTT
>TRBJ2-1|few|TRBV20-1|TRBD2|16
CSARLMGLAGPDEQFF
TGCAGTGCTAGATTAATGGGACTAGCGGGACCCGATGAGCAGTTCTTC
>TRBJ2-7|few|TRBV18|-|13
CASSPAGKREQYF
TGTGCCAGCTCACCGGCCGGGAAGAGAGAGCAGTACTTC
>TRBJ2-5|few|TRBV15|-|16
CATSSTRRASQETQYF
TGTGCCACCAGCAGTACTCGCAGGGCTTCCCAAGAGACCCAGTACTTC
>TRBJ2-5|many|TRBV20-1|TRBD2|14
CSPSGTKVEQTQYF
TGCAGCCCCTCCGGGACTAAGGTTGAACAGACCCAGTACTTC
>TRBJ2-7|-|TRBV11-2|TRBD1|18
CASSLDGAGQGHYYEQYF
TGTGCCAGCAGCTTAGATGGAGCGGGACAGGGGCATTACTACGAGCAGTACTTC
>TRBJ2-5|few|TRBV28|-|16
CASSSPGLTIQETQYF
TGTGCCAGCAGTTCCCCAGGACTCACGATCCAAGAGACCCAGTACTTC
>TRBJ2-1|few|TRBV19|-|14
CASSAQASRNEQFF
TGTGCCAGTAGTGCCCAAGCCTCTAGGAATGAGCAGTTCTTC
>TRBJ2-2|many|TRBV5-1|-|17
CASKPVRGSPNTGELFF
TGCGCCAGCAAACCCGTCCGGGGGTCCCCGAACACCGGGGAGCTGTTTTTT
>TRBJ2-7|many|TRBV20-1|-|14
CSARVPGRSYEQYF
TGCAGTGCTAGAGTACCGGGCCGGAGCTACGAGCAGTACTTC
>TRBJ1-3|few|TRBV5-1|-|15
CASSLGQTSGNTIYF
TGCGCCAGCAGCTTGGGACAGACATCTGGAAACACCATATATTTT
>TRBJ2-5|-|TRBV7-9|TRBD1|11
CASSPQGAQYF
TGTGCCAGCAGCCCTCAGGGGGCCCAGTACTTC
>TRBJ2-3|-|TRBV20-1|TRBD2|13
CSGSGSGPDTQYF
TGCAGTGGTAGCGGGAGTGGTCCAGATACGCAGTATTTT
>TRBJ2-7|few|TRBV7-9|-|13
CASSGARYYEQYF
TGTGCCAGCAGCGGAGCCCGATACTACGAGCAGTACTTC
>TRBJ2-3|few|TRBV5-5|-|14
CASSKLQGPDTQYF
TGTGCCAGCAGTAAGCTACAGGGCCCAGATACGCAGTATTTT
>TRBJ2-7|many|TRBV5-1|-|14
CASSLEGPTYEQYF
TGCGCCAGCAGCTTGGAGGGCCCCACCTACGAGCAGTACTTC
>TRBJ2-7|-|TRBV3-1|-|13
CASSHTSGGEQYF
TGTGCCAGCAGCCATACTAGTGGGGGCGAGCAGTACTTC
>TRBJ2-5|many|TRBV4-1|-|16
CASSLPSTENQETQYF
TGCGCCAGCAGCCTTCCTTCGACCGAAAATCAAGAGACCCAGTACTTC
>TRBJ2-2|many|TRBV20-1|TRBD2|13
CSVPGGNTGELFF
TGCAGTGTGCCGGGAGGCAACACCGGGGAGCTGTTTTTT
>TRBJ1-5|-|TRBV20-1|-|16
CSARARTGYSNQPQHF
TGCAGTGCTAGAGCCCGGACGGGTTATAGCAATCAGCCCCAGCATTTT
>TRBJ2-4|few|TRBV15|TRBD2|16
CATSTRGGWGKNIQYF
TGTGCCACCAGCACTCGGGGGGGTTGGGGCAAAAACATTCAGTACTTC
>TRBJ2-2|-|TRBV6-7|TRBD1|18
CACSLDLWTGGETGELFF
TGTGCCTGCAGTTTAGATTTATGGACAGGGGGCGAGACCGGGGAGCTGTTTTTT
>TRBJ2-7|-|TRBV20-1|-|12
CSASFYTYEQYF
TGCAGTGCTAGTTTTTACACCTACGAGCAGTACTTC
>TRBJ2-3|many|TRBV7-2|-|12
CASSFHTDTQYF
TGTGCCAGCAGCTTCCACACAGATACGCAGTATTTT
>TRBJ2-1|many|TRBV5-6|TRBD2|16
CASSLIAGTIYNEQFF
TGTGCCAGCAGCTTGATAGCGGGAACGATTTACAATGAGCAGTTCTTC
>TRBJ2-4|few|TRBV18|-|16
CASSPERLLAKNIQYF
TGTGCCAGCTCACCTGAGAGATTACTAGCCAAAAACATTCAGTACTTC
>TRBJ2-3|many|TRBV29-1|-|15
CSVALAASSTDTQYF
TGCAGCGTTGCGTTAGCAGCATCTAGCACAGATACGCAGTATTTT
>TRBJ2-1|many|TRBV12-3/TRBV12-4|-|15
CASSTYAGLYKQQFF
TGTGCCAGCAGTACCTACGCGGGTCTCTACAAACAGCAGTTCTTC
>TRBJ2-1|many|TRBV20-1|-|13
CSAREVTWNEQFF
TGCAGTGCTAGAGAGGTGACGTGGAATGAGCAGTTCTTC
>TRBJ2-2|few|TRBV5-1|TRBD2|16
CASSSGLAGIGGELFF
TGCGCCAGCAGCTCTGGACTAGCGGGGATTGGCGGGGAGCTGTTTTTT
>TRBJ2-3|few|TRBV5-1|-|15
CASSFSGYLLDTQYF
TGCGCCAGCAGCTTTTCTGGTTACCTACTGGATACGCAGTATTTT
>TRBJ2-7|many|TRBV12-3/TRBV12-4|TRBD2|14
CASGLAGGMGEQYF
TGTGCCAGCGGTCTAGCGGGAGGAATGGGCGAGCAGTACTTC
>TRBJ2-1|many|TRBV6-1|-|15
CASSERWRVDNEQFF
TGTGCCAGCAGTGAAAGGTGGCGGGTGGACAATGAGCAGTTCTTC
>TRBJ2-7|-|TRBV5-1|-|14
CASSLAPRQGEQYF
TGCGCCAGCAGCCTCGCCCCTCGCCAAGGGGAGCAGTACTTC
>TRBJ2-7|-|TRBV28|TRBD2|15
CASRLSGSEAYEQYF
TGTGCCAGCAGACTGAGCGGGAGCGAGGCCTACGAGCAGTACTTC
>TRBJ2-2|many|TRBV11-3|-|12
CASSPRAGELFF
TGTGCCAGCTCACCCCGAGCAGGGGAGCTGTTTTTT
>TRBJ2-1|-|TRBV7-8|-|15
CASSLRSGSYNEQFF
TGTGCCAGCAGCTTACGGTCAGGTTCATACAATGAGCAGTTCTTC
>TRBJ2-7|-|TRBV3-1|-|14
CASSQEVYTNEQYF
TGTGCCAGCAGCCAAGAAGTTTACACCAACGAGCAGTACTTC
>TRBJ1-1|many|TRBV20-1|-|15
CSARDSARGGKEAFF
TGCAGTGCTAGAGATTCGGCCAGGGGAGGAAAAGAAGCTTTCTTT
>TRBJ2-1|few|TRBV5-1|TRBD1|14
CASSWDRGGNEQFF
TGCGCCAGCAGCTGGGACAGGGGGGGGAATGAGCAGTTCTTC
>TRBJ1-2|-|TRBV12-3/TRBV12-4|-|13
CASSLSSNYGYTF
TGTGCCAGCAGTTTGTCATCTAACTATGGCTACACCTTC
>TRBJ2-7|few|TRBV7-9|-|13
CASSLAPAYEQYF
TGTGCCAGCAGCTTAGCGCCAGCCTACGAGCAGTACTTC
>TRBJ2-7|-|TRBV5-5|-|13
CASSFLGTNEQYF
TGTGCCAGCAGCTTCCTGGGGACCAACGAGCAGTACTTC
>TRBJ2-7|many|TRBV29-1|-|10
CSVVGYEQYF
TGCAGCGTTGTCGGGTACGAGCAGTACTTC
>TRBJ2-7|many|TRBV20-1|TRBD1|12
CSARDRGSEQYF
TGCAGTGCACGGGACAGGGGTTCTGAGCAGTACTTC
>TRBJ2-5|-|TRBV7-9|-|13
CASSWGSEETQYF
TGTGCCAGCAGCTGGGGGTCGGAAGAGACCCAGTACTTC
>TRBJ1-2|many|TRBV7-2|-|15
CASSLLDPRAYGYTF
TGTGCCAGCAGCTTATTAGATCCAAGGGCCTACGGCTACACCTTC
>TRBJ2-7|-|TRBV12-3/TRBV12-4|-|15
CASSPEGSPIYEQYF
TGTGCCAGCAGTCCAGAGGGGTCACCGATTTACGAGCAGTACTTC
>TRBJ2-7|few|TRBV6-1|TRBD1|15
CASSEVPTGVYEQYF
TGTGCCAGCAGTGAAGTGCCGACAGGGGTCTACGAGCAGTACTTC